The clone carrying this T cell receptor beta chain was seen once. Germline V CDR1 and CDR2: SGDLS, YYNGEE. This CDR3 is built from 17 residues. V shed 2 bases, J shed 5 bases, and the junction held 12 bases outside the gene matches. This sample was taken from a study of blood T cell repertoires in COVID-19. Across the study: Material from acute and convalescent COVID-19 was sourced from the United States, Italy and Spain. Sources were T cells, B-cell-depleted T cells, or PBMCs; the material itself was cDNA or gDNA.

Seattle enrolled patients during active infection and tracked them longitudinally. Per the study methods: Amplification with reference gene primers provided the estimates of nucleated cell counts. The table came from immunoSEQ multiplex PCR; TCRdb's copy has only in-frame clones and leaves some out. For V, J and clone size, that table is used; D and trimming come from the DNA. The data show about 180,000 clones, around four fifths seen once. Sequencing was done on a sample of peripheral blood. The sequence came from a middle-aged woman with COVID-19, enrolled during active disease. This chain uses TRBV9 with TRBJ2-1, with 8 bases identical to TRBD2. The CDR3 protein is CASSVHSRGLGDNEQFF. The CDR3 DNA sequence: TGTGCCAGCAGCGTTCACAGCAGGGGACTAGGCGACAATGAGCAGTTCTTC.